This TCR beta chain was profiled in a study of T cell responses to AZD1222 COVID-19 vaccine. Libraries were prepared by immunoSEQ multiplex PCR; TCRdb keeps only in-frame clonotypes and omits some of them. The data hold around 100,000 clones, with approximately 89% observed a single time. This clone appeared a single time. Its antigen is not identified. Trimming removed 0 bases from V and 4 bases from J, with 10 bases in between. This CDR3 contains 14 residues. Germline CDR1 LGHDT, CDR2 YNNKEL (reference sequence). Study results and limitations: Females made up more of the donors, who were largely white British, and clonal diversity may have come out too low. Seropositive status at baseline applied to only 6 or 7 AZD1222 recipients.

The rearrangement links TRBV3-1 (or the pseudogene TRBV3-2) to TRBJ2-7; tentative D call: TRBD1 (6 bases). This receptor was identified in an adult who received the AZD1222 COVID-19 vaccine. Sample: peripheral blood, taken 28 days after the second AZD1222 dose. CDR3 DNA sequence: TGTGCCAGCAGCCAAGAATGGCAGGGGTACGAGCAGTACTTC. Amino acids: CASSQEWQGYEQYF.